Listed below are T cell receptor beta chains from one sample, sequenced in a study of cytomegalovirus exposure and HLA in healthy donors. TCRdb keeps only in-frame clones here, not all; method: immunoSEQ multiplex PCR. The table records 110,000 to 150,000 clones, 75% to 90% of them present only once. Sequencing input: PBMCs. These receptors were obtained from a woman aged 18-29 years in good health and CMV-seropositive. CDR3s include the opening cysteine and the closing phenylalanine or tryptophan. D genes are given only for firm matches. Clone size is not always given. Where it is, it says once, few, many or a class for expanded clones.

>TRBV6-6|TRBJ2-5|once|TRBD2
CASSRRLAGDQETQYF
TGTGCCAGCAGCCGCCGTTTAGCGGGGGACCAAGAGACCCAGTACTTC
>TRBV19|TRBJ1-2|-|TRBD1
CASSIGSRGNSGYTF
TGTGCCAGTAGTATAGGGAGCAGGGGGAATTCCGGCTACACCTTC
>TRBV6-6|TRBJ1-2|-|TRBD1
CASSYQTGYGYTF
TGTGCCAGCAGTTACCAGACAGGGTATGGCTACACCTTC
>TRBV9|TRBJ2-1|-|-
CASSVAGIDNEQFF
TGTGCCAGCAGCGTAGCGGGGATCGACAATGAGCAGTTCTTC
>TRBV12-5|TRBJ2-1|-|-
CASGLASPRGAIYNEQFF
TGTGCTAGTGGTTTGGCTTCCCCTCGGGGGGCGATTTACAATGAGCAGTTCTTC
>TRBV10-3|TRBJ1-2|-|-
CAISEMWAAQYGYTF
TGTGCCATCAGTGAGATGTGGGCCGCGCAATATGGCTACACCTTC
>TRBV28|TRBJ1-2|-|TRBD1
CASSSGQGAGGYTF
TGTGCCAGCAGTTCTGGACAGGGGGCGGGTGGCTACACCTTC
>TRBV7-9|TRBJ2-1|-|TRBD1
CASSYADRPYNEQFF
TGTGCCAGCAGCTACGCGGACAGGCCCTACAATGAGCAGTTCTTC
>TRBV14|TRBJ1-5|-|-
CASSQGGKGQPQHF
TGTGCCAGCAGCCAAGGAGGGAAGGGACAGCCCCAGCATTTT
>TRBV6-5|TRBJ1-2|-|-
CASSYAGSYGYTF
TGTGCCAGCAGTTACGCAGGGTCCTATGGCTACACCTTC
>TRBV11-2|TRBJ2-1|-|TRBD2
CASSLGTSGGTEGVRQFF
TGTGCCAGCAGCCTCGGGACTAGCGGGGGGACCGAAGGGGTCCGGCAGTTCTTC
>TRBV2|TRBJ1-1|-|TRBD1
CASRGQGKGLNTEAFF
TGTGCCAGCAGGGGACAGGGGAAGGGATTGAACACTGAAGCTTTCTTT
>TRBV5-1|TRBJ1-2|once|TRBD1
CASSLLGQGNGYTF
TGCGCCAGCAGCTTGCTAGGACAGGGGAATGGCTACACCTTC
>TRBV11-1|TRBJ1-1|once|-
CASSLAAGRNTEAFF
TGTGCCAGCAGCTTAGCTGCGGGTCGGAACACTGAAGCTTTCTTT
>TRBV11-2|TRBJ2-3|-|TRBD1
CASSSSYDRGTDTQYF
TGTGCCAGCAGCTCCTCCTATGACAGGGGAACAGATACGCAGTATTTT
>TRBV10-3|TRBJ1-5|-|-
CAIAEVDSNQPQHF
TGTGCCATAGCCGAGGTTGATAGCAATCAGCCCCAGCATTTT
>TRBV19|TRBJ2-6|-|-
CASIPGGGGANVLTF
TGTGCCAGTATACCTGGAGGTGGAGGGGCCAACGTCCTGACTTTC
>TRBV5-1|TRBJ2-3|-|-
CASSLSGGEGDTQYF
TGCGCCAGCAGCTTGTCGGGGGGCGAAGGAGATACGCAGTATTTT
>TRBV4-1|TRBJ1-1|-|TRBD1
CASSQDRGRSEAFF
TGCGCCAGCAGCCAAGACAGGGGGCGGTCTGAAGCTTTCTTT
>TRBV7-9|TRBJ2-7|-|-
CASSLLEGTYEQYF
TGTGCCAGCAGCTTACTAGAAGGCACCTACGAGCAGTACTTC
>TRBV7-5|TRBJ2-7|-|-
CVRSLIGGTTRRRNFYEQYF
TGTGTCAGAAGCTTAATAGGGGGTACAACCAGGAGGCGAAACTTCTACGAGCAGTACTTC
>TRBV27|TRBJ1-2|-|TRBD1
CASSPSGDREDYGYTF
TGTGCCAGCAGCCCCTCGGGAGACAGGGAAGACTATGGCTACACCTTC
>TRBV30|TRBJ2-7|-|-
CAWRQGSGQYEQYF
TGTGCCTGGAGGCAGGGGTCTGGCCAATACGAGCAGTACTTC
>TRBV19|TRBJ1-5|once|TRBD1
CASSIREGGGNQPQHF
TGTGCCAGTAGTATCCGTGAAGGGGGCGGGAATCAGCCCCAGCATTTT
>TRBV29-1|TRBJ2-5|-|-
CSVEDSGSFDQETQYF
TGCAGCGTTGAAGATTCCGGGAGCTTTGACCAAGAGACCCAGTACTTC
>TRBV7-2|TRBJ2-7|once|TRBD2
CASSLVALAGGASSYEQYF
TGTGCCAGCAGCTTAGTGGCACTAGCGGGGGGGGCCAGCTCCTACGAGCAGTACTTC
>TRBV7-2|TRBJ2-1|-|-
CASSPHGLPTGNEQFF
TGTGCCAGCAGCCCCCACGGACTGCCAACGGGCAATGAGCAGTTCTTC